This record looks at one T cell receptor (beta chain) sequence and its context. The sample originates from a study of shared T cell receptors in the human thymus. Produced via immunoSEQ multiplex PCR; TCRdb's table is partial and in-frame only. This table has around 340,000 clones, approximately 95% appearing once. Germline V gene data show CDR1 as PRHDT and CDR2 as FYEKMQ (reference sequence). CDR3 length: 15 residues. The ends were cut back, 0 bases at V and 0 bases at J, with 8 bases in the middle. The sequence came from a human donor. The rearrangement joins TRBV13 to TRBJ1-1, with D unresolved. The specimen was thymocytes. The DNA for the CDR3 is TGTGCCAGCAGCTTAGGCAGCATAATGAACACTGAAGCTTTCTTT. Encoded protein: CASSLGSIMNTEAFF.